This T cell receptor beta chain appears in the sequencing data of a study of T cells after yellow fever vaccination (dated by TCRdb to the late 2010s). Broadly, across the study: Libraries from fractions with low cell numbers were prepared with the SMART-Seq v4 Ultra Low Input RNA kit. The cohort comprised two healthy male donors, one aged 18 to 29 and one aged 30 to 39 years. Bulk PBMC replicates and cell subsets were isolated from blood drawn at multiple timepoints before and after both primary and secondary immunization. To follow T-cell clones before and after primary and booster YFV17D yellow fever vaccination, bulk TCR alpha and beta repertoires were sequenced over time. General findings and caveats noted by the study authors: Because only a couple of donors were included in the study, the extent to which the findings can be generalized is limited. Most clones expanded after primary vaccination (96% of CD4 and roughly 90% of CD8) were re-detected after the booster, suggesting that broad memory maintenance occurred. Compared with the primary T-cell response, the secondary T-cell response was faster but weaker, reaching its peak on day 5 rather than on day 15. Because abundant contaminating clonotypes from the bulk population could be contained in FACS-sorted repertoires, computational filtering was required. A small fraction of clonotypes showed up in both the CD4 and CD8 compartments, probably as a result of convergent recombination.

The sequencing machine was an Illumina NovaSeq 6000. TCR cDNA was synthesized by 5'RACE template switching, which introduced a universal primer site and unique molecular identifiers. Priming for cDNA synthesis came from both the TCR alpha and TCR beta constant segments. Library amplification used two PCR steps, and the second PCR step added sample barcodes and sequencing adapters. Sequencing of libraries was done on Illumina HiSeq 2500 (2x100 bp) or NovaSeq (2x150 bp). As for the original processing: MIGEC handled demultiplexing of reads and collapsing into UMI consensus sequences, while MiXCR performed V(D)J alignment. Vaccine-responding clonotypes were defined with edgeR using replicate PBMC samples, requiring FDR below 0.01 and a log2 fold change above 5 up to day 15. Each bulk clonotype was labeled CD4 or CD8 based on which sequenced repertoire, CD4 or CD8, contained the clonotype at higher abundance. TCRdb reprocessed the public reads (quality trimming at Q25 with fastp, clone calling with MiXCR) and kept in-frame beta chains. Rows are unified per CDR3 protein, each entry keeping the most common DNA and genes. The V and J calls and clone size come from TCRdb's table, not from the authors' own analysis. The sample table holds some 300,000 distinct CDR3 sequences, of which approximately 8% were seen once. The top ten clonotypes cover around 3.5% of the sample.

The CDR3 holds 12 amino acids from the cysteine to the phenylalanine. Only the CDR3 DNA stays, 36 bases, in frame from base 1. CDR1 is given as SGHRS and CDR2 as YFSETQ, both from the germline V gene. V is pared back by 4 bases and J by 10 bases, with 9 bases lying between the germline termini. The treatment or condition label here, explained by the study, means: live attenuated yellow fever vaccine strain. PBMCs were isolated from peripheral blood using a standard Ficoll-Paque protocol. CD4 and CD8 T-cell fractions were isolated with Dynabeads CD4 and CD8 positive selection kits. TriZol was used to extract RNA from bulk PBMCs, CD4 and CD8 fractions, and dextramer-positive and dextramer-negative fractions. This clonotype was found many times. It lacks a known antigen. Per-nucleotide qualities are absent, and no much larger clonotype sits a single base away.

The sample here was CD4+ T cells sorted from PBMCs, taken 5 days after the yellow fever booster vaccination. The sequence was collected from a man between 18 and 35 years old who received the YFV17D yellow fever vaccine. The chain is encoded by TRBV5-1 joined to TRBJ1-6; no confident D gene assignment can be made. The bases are TGCGCCAGCAGCCATGTAGGCTCACCCCTCCACTTT. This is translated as CASSHVGSPLHF.